This TCR beta chain was captured by sequencing in a study of blood T cell repertoires in COVID-19. Study information: Acute and convalescent COVID-19 samples came from the United States, Italy and Spain. Nucleic acid was either cDNA or gDNA, and it came from T cells, B-cell-depleted T cells, or PBMCs.

V shed 7 bases, J shed 2 bases, and the junction held 13 bases outside the gene matches. This CDR3 has 17 amino acids. Germline V gene lookup returns CDR1 LNHDA and CDR2 SQIVND (reference sequence). The authors' processing: Cell counts per sample came from amplifying reference gene primers. Clones were sequenced by immunoSEQ multiplex PCR, and TCRdb holds only the in-frame ones, with some missing. D and trimming come from the DNA, and the V and J calls and clone size come from that table. Of around 290,000 clones listed, 86% are singletons. The Seattle patients, enrolled during active infection, were followed longitudinally.

This clonotype was sampled from a woman in her 70s with COVID-19, enrolled during active disease. The sequenced sample was peripheral blood. The chain has TRBV19 and TRBJ2-3, with 9 nucleotides matching TRBD1. CDR3 loop: CASTPPGTGSITDTQYF. DNA for the CDR3: TGTGCCAGTACTCCTCCCGGGACAGGGTCCATCACAGATACGCAGTATTTT.